Reported below is one T cell receptor (beta chain). Profiling relied on immunoSEQ multiplex PCR, and the TCRdb table lists in-frame clones only, not all of them. In the table there are more than 45,000 clones, around nine tenths of which are singletons. V lost 7 bases and J lost 2, with 11 bases in between. The CDR3 runs to 13 residues. CDR1 is SNHLY, CDR2 FYNNEI, per germline. The sample is drawn from a study of blood T cell repertoires in COVID-19. Study overall: The samples span acute and convalescent COVID-19 from the United States, Italy and Spain.

What was sequenced was peripheral blood. The TCR was taken from a man between 65 and 85 years old with acute or convalescent COVID-19. The V call is TRBV2, the J call TRBJ1-1; D may be TRBD1 (5 bases). The CDR3 here is CASIRQINTEAFF. CDR3 nucleotides: TGTGCCAGCATAAGACAGATCAACACTGAAGCTTTCTTT.